This TCR beta chain comes out of a study of T cell responses to AZD1222 COVID-19 vaccine. Findings and caveats of the study: Researchers report vaccine-associated CD4 TCRs spanning spike, with dominance at 160-218 and 743-854. Mostly white British, mostly female donors; authors suggested clonal diversity may be underestimated.

Libraries were prepared by immunoSEQ multiplex PCR; TCRdb keeps only in-frame clonotypes and omits some of them. This sample has approximately 220,000 clones; around 93% occur once, and the top ten carry 0.95% to 1.1%. About this clone itself: The antigen remains unidentified.

Trimming pared 5 bases from V and 2 bases from J, leaving 15 bases between. CDR3 length equals 15 residues. Germline V lookup: CDR1 MGHRA, CDR2 YSYEKL. Source: peripheral blood, taken on day 0 of MenACWY control vaccination. The TCR originated in an adult in good health. This chain uses TRBV4-1 with TRBJ1-1; no clear D gene. The CDR3 here is CASSTQARGNTEAFF. The DNA of the CDR3 is TGCGCCAGCAGCACGCAAGCTCGGGGTAACACTGAAGCTTTCTTT.